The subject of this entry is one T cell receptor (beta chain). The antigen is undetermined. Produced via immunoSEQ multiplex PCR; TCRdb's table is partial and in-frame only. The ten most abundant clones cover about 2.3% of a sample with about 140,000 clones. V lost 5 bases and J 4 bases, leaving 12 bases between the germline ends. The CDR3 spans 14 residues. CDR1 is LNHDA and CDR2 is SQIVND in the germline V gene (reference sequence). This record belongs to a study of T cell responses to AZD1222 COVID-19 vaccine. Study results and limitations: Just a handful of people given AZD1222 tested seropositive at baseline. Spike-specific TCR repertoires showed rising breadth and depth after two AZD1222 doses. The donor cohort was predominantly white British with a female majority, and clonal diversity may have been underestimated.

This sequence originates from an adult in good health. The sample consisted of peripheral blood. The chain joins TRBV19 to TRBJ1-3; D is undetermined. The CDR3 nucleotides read TGTGCCAGTAGTCCCTCGGCTGCCGGAAACACCATATATTTT. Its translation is CASSPSAAGNTIYF.